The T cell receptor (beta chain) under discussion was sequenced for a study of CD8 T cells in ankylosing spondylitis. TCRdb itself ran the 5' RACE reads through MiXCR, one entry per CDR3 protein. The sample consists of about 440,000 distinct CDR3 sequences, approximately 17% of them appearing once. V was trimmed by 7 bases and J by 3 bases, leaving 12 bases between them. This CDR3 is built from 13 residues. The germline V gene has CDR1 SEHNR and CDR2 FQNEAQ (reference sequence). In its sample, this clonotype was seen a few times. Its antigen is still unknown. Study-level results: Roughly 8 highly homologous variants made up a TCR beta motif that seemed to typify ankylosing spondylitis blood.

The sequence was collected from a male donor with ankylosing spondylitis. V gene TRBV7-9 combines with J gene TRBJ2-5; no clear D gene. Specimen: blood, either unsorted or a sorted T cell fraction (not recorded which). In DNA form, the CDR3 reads TGTGCCAGCACTCAGAGGCCGGAAGAGACCCAGTACTTC. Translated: CASTQRPEETQYF. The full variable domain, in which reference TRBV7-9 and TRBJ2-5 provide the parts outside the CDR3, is DTGVSQNPRHKITKRGQNVTFRCDPISEHNRLYWYRQTLGQGPEFLTYFQNEAQLEKSRLLSDRFSAERPKGSFSTLEIQRTEQGDSAMYLCASTQRPEETQYFGPGTRLLVL.